Shown below are 18 T cell receptor beta chains from a single sample sequenced in a study of CXCR3-negative and CXCR3-positive naive CD8 T cells. Overall study results and limits: Researchers report that CXCR3-positive naive cells carry more hydrophobic TRB CDR3s than CXCR3-negative naive cells.

Antigens for these TCRs are unknown. cDNA libraries for TRB were generated by 5' RACE incorporating UMI labels. Reanalyzing the 5' RACE reads, TCRdb keeps one entry per CDR3 protein, without DNA. The sample data list roughly 99,000 distinct CDR3 sequences. The sequenced sample was naive CXCR3+ CD8+ T cells from blood. Subset denoted: CD45RO-CCR7+CD27+CD95- naive CD8+ T cells expressing CXCR3 (TNR3+). These receptors all stem from a human donor in good health. Some clones in this sample may be carry-over from other donors' samples.

This chain connects TRBV20-1 to TRBJ1-1. CDR1 DFQATT and CDR2 SNEGSKA come from the germline V gene (reference sequence). The CDR3 is 11 residues long. The CDR3 spells CSRTAIGSAFF.

The chain employs TRBV29-1 and TRBJ1-2; TCRdb selects TRBD1, and the lack of DNA leaves this call unchecked. The CDR3 spans 12 residues. Germline assignment: CDR1 SQVTM and CDR2 ANQGSEA. The CDR3 is CSVVGGPTGYTF.

The rearrangement joins TRBV19 to TRBJ2-1; TCRdb reports TRBD2, a call that lacks DNA to check it against. In germline, CDR1 is LNHDA, CDR2 SQIVND (reference sequence). CDR3 size: 17 residues. This CDR3 reads CASSIGASGGLLNEQFF.

The chain combines TRBV21-1 with TRBJ1-3. TRBV21-1 is annotated as a pseudogene. CDR3 length equals 16 residues. CDR3: CASSKPLAKSGNTIYF.

The J gene is TRBJ2-1, the V gene TRBV12-3 or TRBV12-4; the D call from TCRdb, TRBD2, cannot be confirmed without DNA. The CDR3 runs to 14 residues. CDR3 amino acids: CASEKAGLYNEQFF.

The chain carries TRBV9 and TRBJ2-3; TCRdb proposes TRBD2, but this gene call is untestable without DNA. From germline, CDR1 is SGDLS and CDR2 YYNGEE. This CDR3 is 16 amino acids long. The CDR3 is CASSELAGGLADTQYF.

The chain recombines TRBV28 with TRBJ2-4; no DNA is available, so the TRBD1 call from TCRdb remains unchecked. CDR1 and CDR2 (germline): MDHEN, SYDVKM. CDR3 length equals 15 residues. CDR3 in amino acids: CATSRRDWAKNIQYF.

The chain uses TRBV29-1 and TRBJ1-4; the D call of TRBD1 rests on TCRdb alone, since no DNA is present to check it. Germline V gene lookup returns CDR1 SQVTM and CDR2 ANQGSEA. This CDR3 has 17 amino acids. The chain's CDR3 is CSVEDGRQGGWDERLFF. The full variable domain, in which reference TRBV29-1 and TRBJ1-4 provide the parts outside the CDR3, is SAVISQKPSRDICQRGTSLTIQCQVDSQVTMMFWYRQQPGQSLTLIATANQGSEATYESGFVIDKFPISRPNLTFSTLTVSNMSPEDSSIYLCSVEDGRQGGWDERLFFGSGTQLSVL.

This sequence joins TRBV19 and TRBJ2-7; TCRdb's assignment of TRBD2 cannot be checked, as there is no DNA. Germline CDR1 LNHDA, CDR2 SQIVND (reference sequence). There are 15 residues in the CDR3. CDR3 in amino acids: CASSEEASGAYEQYF.

The chain joins TRBV4-2 to TRBJ2-7. This CDR3 has 12 amino acids. Germline V gene sequence: CDR1 LGHNA, CDR2 YNFKEQ. The CDR3 region is CASSHLGEEQYF.

The rearrangement links TRBV7-9 to TRBJ2-7; TCRdb returns TRBD2, unconfirmable since there is no DNA. CDR3 length: 13 residues. Per germline, CDR1 SEHNR and CDR2 FQNEAQ (reference sequence). The CDR3 spells CASSPAGSYEQYF.

This chain uses TRBV29-1 with TRBJ2-7; TCRdb returns TRBD1, unconfirmable since there is no DNA. Germline V gives CDR1 SQVTM, CDR2 ANQGSEA. The CDR3 covers 13 residues. CDR3 protein: CSVESGGEYEQYF.

V and J are TRBV7-8 and TRBJ2-2; absent DNA, TCRdb's TRBD1 call cannot be checked. Germline assignment: CDR1 SGHVS and CDR2 FQNEAQ. This CDR3 is built from 16 residues. The CDR3 loop is CASSQNQGGHTGELFF.

CDR3 residues: CASSLSGVEAFF. The V call is TRBV7-9, the J call TRBJ1-1. CDR3 length: 12 residues. Germline V gene data show CDR1 as SEHNR and CDR2 as FQNEAQ (reference sequence).

The genes are TRBV6-2 or TRBV6-3 and TRBJ2-3; the D gene TCRdb calls, TRBD1, cannot be checked with no DNA. This CDR3 spans 17 amino acids. Germline lookup yields CDR1 MNHEY and CDR2 SVGEGT. The CDR3 loop is CASSYPVRGQGTDTQYF.

The chain employs TRBV20-1 and TRBJ1-5. CDR3 size: 13 residues. Germline CDR1 and CDR2: DFQATT and SNEGSKA (reference sequence). The CDR3: CSARDLGNQPQHF.

V usage is TRBV10-3 and J usage is TRBJ2-7; the TRBD2 assignment by TCRdb is unverifiable without DNA. The CDR3 spans 12 residues. CDR1 is ENHRY and CDR2 is SYGVKD in the germline V gene. This chain's CDR3 is CAIGDGNYEQYF.

V usage is TRBV5-1 and J usage is TRBJ1-1; TCRdb proposes TRBD1, but this gene call is untestable without DNA. Germline lookup yields CDR1 SGHRS and CDR2 YFSETQ. CDR3 length: 17 amino acids. The CDR3 loop is CASSLVWTGKTNTEAFF.